This entry lists 30 T cell receptor beta chains sequenced from one sample in a study of Ad26.COV2.S vaccination and SARS-CoV-2 variants. Only in-frame clones appear in the TCRdb table, and some are missing; sequencing was by immunoSEQ multiplex PCR. The sample includes 87,000 or so clones, 82% of them seen just once. The sequencing used peripheral blood, collected after recovery from COVID-19. The receptor set was obtained from a human donor who had recovered from COVID-19.

The chain joins TRBV6-5 to TRBJ1-4, with 7 bases identical to TRBD1. There are 13 residues in the CDR3. V lost 4 bases and J lost 11; bases outside the gene matches: 7. CDR1 is MNHEY, CDR2 SVGAGI, per germline. DNA for the CDR3: TGTGCCAGCAGTTCCAACAGGGGTGGGAAACTGTTTTTT. This sequence encodes CASSSNRGGKLFF.

The chain is built from TRBV2 and TRBJ2-3, with 10 bases lining up with TRBD1. Germline V CDR1 and CDR2: SNHLY, FYNNEI. This CDR3 has 14 amino acids. Germline trimming cut 6 bases from V and 4 bases from J; bases unmatched to any gene: 4. The CDR3 here is CASSRDRGSDTQYF. The CDR3 DNA sequence: TGTGCCAGCAGCCGGGACAGGGGCTCAGATACGCAGTATTTT.

The chain's CDR3 is CASSEERTYNEQFF. The CDR3 DNA sequence: TGTGCCAGCAGTGAAGAGCGGACGTACAATGAGCAGTTCTTC. The chain employs TRBV2 and TRBJ2-1; maybe TRBD2 (5 bases). The germline CDR1 and CDR2 sequences are SNHLY and FYNNEI. V gave up 1 base and J gave up 4 bases, with 8 bases separating them. This CDR3 comprises 14 residues. Full variable domain (rest looked up from reference TRBV2 and TRBJ2-1): EPEVTQTPSHQVTQMGQEVILRCVPISNHLYFYWYRQILGQKVEFLVSFYNNEISEKSEIFDDQFSVERPDGSNFTLKIRSTKLEDSAMYFCASSEERTYNEQFFGPGTRLTVL.

V and J are TRBV5-1 and TRBJ2-2, with 7 bases matching TRBD1. CDR1 is SGHRS, CDR2 YFSETQ, per germline. Unmatched junction bases numbered 4, after V lost 0 bases and J lost 5 bases. This CDR3 has 15 residues. CDR3 coding DNA: TGCGCCAGCAGCTTGGAGGACAGGTCTACCGGGGAGCTGTTTTTT. Translation gives CASSLEDRSTGELFF. The full variable domain, completed using reference TRBV5-1 and TRBJ2-2, is KAGVTQTPRYLIKTRGQQVTLSCSPISGHRSVSWYQQTPGQGLQFLFEYFSETQRNKGNFPGRFSGRQFSNSRSEMNVSTLELGDSALYLCASSLEDRSTGELFFGEGSRLTVL.

The chain carries TRBV9 and TRBJ2-3; D might be TRBD1 or TRBD2, each matching 6 bases. The ends were cut back, 0 bases at V and 4 bases at J, with 12 bases in the middle. Germline CDR1 SGDLS, CDR2 YYNGEE. CDR3 length: 15 amino acids. The DNA of the CDR3 is TGTGCCAGCAGCGTAGAGGGGGGCCAAGCAGATACGCAGTATTTT. Amino acids: CASSVEGGQADTQYF.

This chain links TRBV28 with TRBJ1-2, with 10 bases aligning to TRBD1. This CDR3 is 13 amino acids long. CDR1 and CDR2 from the germline V gene are MDHEN and SYDVKM. J gave up 6 bases and V 6 bases, and 4 bases lay outside the gene matches. The CDR3 DNA reads as TGTGCCAGCAGGGAGACAGGGGGCGATGGCTACACCTTC. It encodes CASRETGGDGYTF.

The CDR3 nucleotides are TGTGCCAGCAGCGCGGGACTAGCGGGAGGGGAGTACTTC. Translation gives CASSAGLAGGEYF. V and J are TRBV9 and TRBJ2-7, with 16 bases matching TRBD2. This CDR3 spans 13 amino acids. Germline V CDR1 and CDR2: SGDLS, YYNGEE. J was trimmed by 11 bases and V by 3 bases; bases with no gene match: 2.

The chain uses TRBV7-3 and TRBJ2-7, with D uncertain. The germline V gene encodes CDR1 SGHTA and CDR2 FQGTGA. V was cut by 2 bases and J by 6 bases, with 8 bases left in between. This CDR3 has 12 residues. Here the CDR3 reads CASSLLRGEQYF. CDR3 bases: TGTGCCAGCAGCTTATTAAGAGGCGAGCAGTACTTC.

The chain is built from TRBV11-2 and TRBJ2-1; D remains ambiguous. Between the trimmed V and J ends, which lost 0 bases and 7 bases, there was a span of 7 bases. The CDR3 extends over 13 amino acids. CDR1 is SGHAT, CDR2 FQNNGV, per germline. The DNA of the CDR3 is TGTGCCAGCAGCTTAGACCATGGGAATGAGCAGTTCTTC. Amino acids: CASSLDHGNEQFF. Supplemented by reference TRBV11-2 and TRBJ2-1, the full variable domain reads EAGVAQSPRYKIIEKRQSVAFWCNPISGHATLYWYQQILGQGPKLLIQFQNNGVVDDSQLPKDRFSAERLKGVDSTLKIQPAKLEDSAVYLCASSLDHGNEQFFGPGTRLTVL.

The chain joins TRBV2 to TRBJ2-5, with D possibly TRBD1 on 6 matching bases. Germline V gives CDR1 SNHLY, CDR2 FYNNEI. The CDR3 covers 14 residues. Trimming removed 4 bases at V and 0 bases at J, with 9 bases between. The CDR3 DNA reads TGTGCCAGCAGTGCAGGGGCTAACCAAGAGACCCAGTACTTC. Amino acids: CASSAGANQETQYF. Complete variable domain (other parts from reference TRBV2 and TRBJ2-5): EPEVTQTPSHQVTQMGQEVILRCVPISNHLYFYWYRQILGQKVEFLVSFYNNEISEKSEIFDDQFSVERPDGSNFTLKIRSTKLEDSAMYFCASSAGANQETQYFGPGTRLLVL.

The rearrangement joins TRBV3-1 (or the pseudogene TRBV3-2) to TRBJ2-3; 11 positions agree with TRBD2. In germline, CDR1 is LGHDT, CDR2 YNNKEL (reference sequence). The trim removed 0 bases at V and 4 bases at J, leaving 3 bases unmatched. The length of the CDR3 is 16 residues. The DNA for the CDR3 is TGTGCCAGCAGCCAAGAAAGACTAGCGGGACCAGATACGCAGTATTTT. As protein: CASSQERLAGPDTQYF.

The genes are TRBV3-1 (or the pseudogene TRBV3-2) and TRBJ1-2; 8 nucleotides match TRBD1. J gave up 4 bases and V 4 bases, and 5 bases lay outside the gene matches. Germline CDR1 is LGHDT and CDR2 is YNNKEL (reference sequence). The CDR3 runs 14 residues. CDR3 residues: CASSPGQGTYGYTF. CDR3 coding DNA: TGTGCCAGCAGCCCCGGACAGGGCACCTATGGCTACACCTTC.

CDR3 coding DNA: TGTGCCAGTAGTATTGGGGTCATGAACACTGAAGCTTTCTTT. This translates into CASSIGVMNTEAFF. The chain combines TRBV19 with TRBJ1-1; D is uncertain. Germline assignment: CDR1 LNHDA and CDR2 SQIVND (reference sequence). There are 14 residues in the CDR3. The V gene lost 3 bases and the J gene lost 0 bases, with 8 bases spanning the gap. Full variable domain (missing parts from reference TRBV19 and TRBJ1-1): DGGITQSPKYLFRKEGQNVTLSCEQNLNHDAMYWYRQDPGQGLRLIYYSQIVNDFQKGDIAEGYSVSREKKESFPLTVTSAQKNPTAFYLCASSIGVMNTEAFFGQGTRLTVV.

This chain links TRBV7-6 with TRBJ2-6; unclear D gene. CDR1 SGHVS and CDR2 FNYEAQ come from the germline V gene. With 6 bases removed from V and 4 bases from J, the gap between germline ends came to 13 bases. This CDR3 contains 15 residues. The CDR3 here is CASSSKSHGANVLTF. CDR3 in DNA: TGTGCCAGCAGTTCCAAATCGCACGGGGCCAACGTCCTGACTTTC.

This chain connects TRBV28 to TRBJ2-5, with 14 bases identical to TRBD2. The CDR3 loop spans 16 amino acids. Germline-derived CDR1 and CDR2 are MDHEN and SYDVKM. With 6 bases clipped from V and 2 bases from J, the junction kept 5 bases outside the gene matches. In DNA form, the CDR3 reads TGTGCCAGCAGAGGAGGGACTAGCGGGAGACAAGAGACCCAGTACTTC. It yields the protein CASRGGTSGRQETQYF. Full variable domain (remainder filled in from reference TRBV28 and TRBJ2-5): DVKVTQSSRYLVKRTGEKVFLECVQDMDHENMFWYRQDPGLGLRLIYFSYDVKMKEKGDIPEGYSVSREKKERFSLILESASTNQTSMYLCASRGGTSGRQETQYFGPGTRLLVL.

The V gene is TRBV6-5, the J gene TRBJ2-2, with D maybe TRBD1 (6 bases). Germline assignment: CDR1 MNHEY and CDR2 SVGAGI. The CDR3 totals 14 residues. V lost 6 bases and J lost 0, with 8 bases in between. The chain's CDR3 is CASRGQPNTGELFF. The CDR3 DNA reads as TGTGCCAGCAGAGGACAGCCGAACACCGGGGAGCTGTTTTTT.

The genes are TRBV27 and TRBJ2-7, with TRBD2 identical over 7 bases. The CDR3 is 14 amino acids. Germline V lookup: CDR1 MNHEY, CDR2 SMNVEV (reference sequence). V lost 6 bases to trimming and J lost 1 base; unmatched junction nucleotides: 6. The CDR3: CASSMGGISYEQYF. In nucleotides, the CDR3 is TGTGCCAGCAGCATGGGGGGGATTTCCTACGAGCAGTACTTC.

The V call is TRBV7-9, the J call TRBJ1-2; weak D call: TRBD1 (5 bases). CDR3 size: 12 residues. V lost 1 base to trimming and J lost 6 bases, with 6 bases between them. CDR1 is SEHNR, CDR2 FQNEAQ, per germline (reference sequence). In DNA, the CDR3 is TGTGCCAGCAGCTTAGAGACAGATGGCTACACCTTC. Protein product: CASSLETDGYTF.

This sequence joins TRBV9 and TRBJ2-3, with a possible D match to TRBD1 (5 bases). Germline CDR1 and CDR2: SGDLS and YYNGEE. Between the trimmed V and J ends, which lost 0 bases and 4 bases, there was a span of 18 bases. The CDR3 has 17 amino acids. The CDR3 spells CASSVAGLASRADTQYF. The CDR3 DNA reads TGTGCCAGCAGCGTAGCTGGGCTGGCAAGCAGGGCAGATACGCAGTATTTT.

The chain uses TRBV7-2 and TRBJ2-5; D gene unclear. The V gene lost 5 bases and the J gene lost 2 bases, with 18 bases spanning the gap. The CDR3 has 16 amino acids. CDR1 and CDR2 (germline): SGHTA, FQGNSA. The CDR3 is CASSAPLTSLQETQYF. CDR3 nucleotide sequence: TGTGCCAGCAGCGCGCCTCTTACATCCTTACAAGAGACCCAGTACTTC. The entire variable domain, with the rest obtained from reference TRBV7-2 and TRBJ2-5, is as follows: GAGVSQSPSNKVTEKGKDVELRCDPISGHTALYWYRQSLGQGLEFLIYFQGNSAPDKSGLPSDRFSAERTGGSVSTLTIQRTQQEDSAVYLCASSAPLTSLQETQYFGPGTRLLVL.

The V gene is TRBV20-1, the J gene TRBJ2-7; D is ambiguous. Trimming cost V 5 bases and J 0 bases, with 5 bases left between them. The germline V gene has CDR1 DFQATT and CDR2 SNEGSKA (reference sequence). This CDR3 has 11 residues. CDR3 bases: TGCAGTGCTCAGATCTCCTACGAGCAGTACTTC. The encoded protein is CSAQISYEQYF.

The V call is TRBV5-5, the J call TRBJ1-1; 10 bases are a match to TRBD1. The CDR3 loop spans 16 amino acids. The V gene end was trimmed by 1 base and the J gene end by 6 bases; junction bases not matched to a gene: 9. Per germline, CDR1 SGHKS and CDR2 YYEKEE (reference sequence). CDR3 region: CASSLWDRGLNAEAFF. The CDR3 region has the DNA TGTGCCAGCAGCTTGTGGGACAGGGGCCTTAATGCTGAAGCTTTCTTT.

The table lists this clone with a few counts. The chain recombines TRBV3-1 (or the pseudogene TRBV3-2) with TRBJ1-1; D unclear. Trimming removed 3 bases at V and 8 bases at J, with 10 bases between. This CDR3 is built from 12 residues. CDR1 LGHDT and CDR2 YNNKEL come from the germline V gene (reference sequence). CDR3 coding DNA: TGTGCCAGCAGCCACGGACGGTACGAAGCTTTCTTT. It translates to CASSHGRYEAFF.

This chain uses TRBV5-4 with TRBJ1-4; no definite D call. Germline V gene sequence: CDR1 SGHNT, CDR2 YYREEE (reference sequence). V was trimmed by 4 bases and J by 4 bases, leaving 11 bases between them. This CDR3 has 14 amino acids. The CDR3 DNA is TGTGCCAGCAGCCGGGCCCCCCTTAATGAAAAACTGTTTTTT. Its translation is CASSRAPLNEKLFF.

The rearrangement uses TRBV27 and TRBJ2-7, with a tentative D call TRBD2 (7 bases). Germline CDR1 and CDR2: MNHEY and SMNVEV (reference sequence). Trimming cost V 3 bases and J 5 bases, with 20 bases left between them. The CDR3 has 16 residues. CDR3 sequence: CASSFVAGAGEHEQYF. The CDR3 nucleotides read TGTGCCAGCAGTTTTGTCGCGGGGGCAGGGGAGCACGAGCAGTACTTC.

The chain employs TRBV27 and TRBJ2-7, with TRBD2 matching 8 bases. Trimming took 8 bases from V and 5 from J; bases not matched to a gene: 5. The CDR3 loop spans 12 amino acids. From germline, CDR1 is MNHEY and CDR2 SMNVEV (reference sequence). CDR3 amino acids: CASRGGSDEQYF. Written as DNA, the CDR3 is TGTGCCAGCCGGGGGGGTTCAGACGAGCAGTACTTC.

As for this clone: One end of the junction varies from germline; a read error may be responsible. The chain employs TRBV27 and TRBJ1-2; 8 nucleotides agree with TRBD1. The CDR3 spans 15 residues. Germline values: CDR1 MNHEY, CDR2 SMNVEV (reference sequence). CDR3 DNA sequence: TGTGCCAGCAGTCTATCTCAGGGGGCGGGCTATGGCTACACCTTC. It yields the protein CASSLSQGAGYGYTF.

The V and J genes are TRBV4-3 and TRBJ1-4; 7 bases agree with TRBD1. The trim removed 0 bases at V and 6 bases at J, leaving 7 bases unmatched. Germline V lookup: CDR1 LGHNA, CDR2 YSLEER. The CDR3 extends over 16 amino acids. CDR3 sequence: CASSQDLTRGDEKLFF. In nucleotides, the CDR3 is TGCGCCAGCAGCCAAGATCTTACCAGGGGGGATGAAAAACTGTTTTTT.

V is TRBV4-3 and J is TRBJ2-7; no clear D gene. The CDR3 length is 15 residues. Germline V gene sequence: CDR1 LGHNA, CDR2 YSLEER. V lost 0 bases and J lost 0, with 9 bases in between. Here the CDR3 DNA reads TGCGCCAGCAGCCAAGATAGGTACACCTCCTACGAGCAGTACTTC. Protein: CASSQDRYTSYEQYF.

The chain combines TRBV5-1 with TRBJ1-3; 7 bases fit TRBD1. J gave up 4 bases and V 5 bases, and 3 bases lay outside the gene matches. The CDR3 has 13 amino acids. Germline loops: CDR1 SGHRS, CDR2 YFSETQ. CDR3 DNA sequence: TGCGCCAGCAGACAGGGGTACGGAAACACCATATATTTT. Translating gives CASRQGYGNTIYF.